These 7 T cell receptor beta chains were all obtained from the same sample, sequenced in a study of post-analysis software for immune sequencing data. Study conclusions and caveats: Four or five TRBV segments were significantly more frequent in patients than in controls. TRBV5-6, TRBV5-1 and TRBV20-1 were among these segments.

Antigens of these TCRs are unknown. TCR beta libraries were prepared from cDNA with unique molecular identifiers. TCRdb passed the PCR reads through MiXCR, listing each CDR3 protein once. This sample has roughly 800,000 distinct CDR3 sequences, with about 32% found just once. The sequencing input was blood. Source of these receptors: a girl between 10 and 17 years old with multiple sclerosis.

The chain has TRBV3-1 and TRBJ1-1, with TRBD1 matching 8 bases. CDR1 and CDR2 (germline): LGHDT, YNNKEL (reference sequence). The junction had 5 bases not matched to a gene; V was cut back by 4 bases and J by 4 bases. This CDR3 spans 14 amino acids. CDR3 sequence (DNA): TGTGCCAGCAGCCCCCGGACAGGGATCACTGAAGCTTTCTTT. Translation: CASSPRTGITEAFF.

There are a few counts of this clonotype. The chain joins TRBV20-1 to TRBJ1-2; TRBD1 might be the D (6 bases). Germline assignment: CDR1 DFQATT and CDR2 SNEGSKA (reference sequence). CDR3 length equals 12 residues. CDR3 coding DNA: TGCAAGGCGCCAGGACAGACTTATGGCTACACCTTC. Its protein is CKAPGQTYGYTF.

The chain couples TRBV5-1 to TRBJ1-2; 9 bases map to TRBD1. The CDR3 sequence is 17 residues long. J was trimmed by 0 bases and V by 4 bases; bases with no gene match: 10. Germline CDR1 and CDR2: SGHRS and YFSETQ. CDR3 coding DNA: TGCGCCAGCAGCATGGGACAGGGTTCCTCTTCTAACTATGGCTACACCTTC. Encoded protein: CASSMGQGSSSNYGYTF.

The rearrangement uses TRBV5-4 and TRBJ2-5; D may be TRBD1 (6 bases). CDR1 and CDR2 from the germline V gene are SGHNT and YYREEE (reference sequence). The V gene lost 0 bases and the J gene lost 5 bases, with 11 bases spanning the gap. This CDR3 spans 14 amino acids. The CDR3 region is CASSLGRGEETQYF. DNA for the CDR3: TGTGCCAGCAGCTTGGGCAGGGGCGAGGAGACCCAGTACTTC.

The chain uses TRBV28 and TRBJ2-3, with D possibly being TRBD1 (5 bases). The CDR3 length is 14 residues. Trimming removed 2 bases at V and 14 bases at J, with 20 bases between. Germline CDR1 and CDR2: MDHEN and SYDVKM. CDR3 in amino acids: CASSLSQGYEKLYF. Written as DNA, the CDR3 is TGTGCCAGCAGTTTAAGCCAGGGATATGAAAAACTGTATTTT. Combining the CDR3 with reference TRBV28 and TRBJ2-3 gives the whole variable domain DVKVTQSSRYLVKRTGEKVFLECVQDMDHENMFWYRQDPGLGLRLIYFSYDVKMKEKGDIPEGYSVSREKKERFSLILESASTNQTSMYLCASSLSQGYEKLYFGPGTRLTVL.

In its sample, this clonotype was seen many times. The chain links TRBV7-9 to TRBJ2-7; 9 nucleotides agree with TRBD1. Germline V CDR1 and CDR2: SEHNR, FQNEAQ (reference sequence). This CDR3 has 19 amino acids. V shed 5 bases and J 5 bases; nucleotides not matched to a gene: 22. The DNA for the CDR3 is TGTGCCAGCAGCCCGCAACAGGGGGCGATTGGGCCTACAGCCCACGAGCAGTACTTC. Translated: CASSPQQGAIGPTAHEQYF.

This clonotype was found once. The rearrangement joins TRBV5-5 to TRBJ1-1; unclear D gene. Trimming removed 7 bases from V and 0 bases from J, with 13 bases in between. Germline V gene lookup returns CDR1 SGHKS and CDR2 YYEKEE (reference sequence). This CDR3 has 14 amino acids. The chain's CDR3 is CASGRDSMNTEAFF. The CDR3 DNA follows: TGTGCCAGCGGTCGAGATTCCATGAACACTGAAGCTTTCTTT.